This T cell receptor (beta chain) was obtained from a study of T cell repertoires in cytomegalovirus infection. As for the study in general: Both recently identified HLA-C-restricted and well-studied HLA-B-restricted CMV epitopes were used in the study. It was the public TCR beta signatures that indicated both CMV infection and matching HLA type.

TCRdb re-called the reads with MiXCR, one entry per CDR3 protein. The sample contains 380,000 or so distinct CDR3 sequences, approximately 30% of which appear only once. This clonotype came up a few times. Its antigen is unknown. Germline loops: CDR1 SGHAT, CDR2 FQNNGV. V lost 2 bases, J lost 5 bases, and 12 bases lay in between. CDR3 length: 15 residues. Whole-study results and caveats: The ex vivo response showed dominance by HLA-C-restricted CMV-specific TCR beta clonotypes.

The sequenced sample was cultured PBMCs, obtained from culture after CMV antigen stimulation. V usage is TRBV11-2 and J usage is TRBJ2-2; the D is unclear. This receptor was identified in a human donor in good health (CMV status not recorded). Some clones in this sample may be carry-over from other donors' samples. The CDR3 DNA follows: TGTGCCAGCAGCTTATCGCTCGTTGGGACCGGGGAGCTGTTTTTT. Its translation: CASSLSLVGTGELFF.